This TCR beta chain was profiled in a study of blood T cell repertoires in COVID-19. Between the trimmed V and J ends, which lost 2 bases and 5 bases, there was a span of 12 bases. The CDR3 runs 14 residues. The V gene's germline CDR1 is SGHTA and CDR2 FQGNSA. Those enrolled, adults aged roughly 18 to 89 years, came from around 25 US areas. Cohort placement rested on clinical history that participants reported themselves. Each recovered donor of Cohort 3 presented with two negative PCRs, clearance, or symptom resolution. Original data processing: It was from reference gene primer amplification that nucleated cell counts were estimated. Profiled with immunoSEQ multiplex PCR; TCRdb holds only in-frame clones, not every one. For V, J and clone size, that table is used; D and trimming come from the DNA. The repertoire includes roughly 190,000 clones, roughly four fifths of them detected once, and 12% sits in the top ten.

This receptor was identified in a man aged 35-49 years who had recovered from COVID-19. Sequenced sample: PBMCs or T cells enriched from blood (not recorded which). The chain links TRBV7-2 to TRBJ2-5; D is perhaps TRBD2 (6 bases). CDR3 nucleotide sequence: TGTGCCAGCAGCTTATACGGGGGAAGGGAGACCCAGTACTTC. This sequence encodes CASSLYGGRETQYF.